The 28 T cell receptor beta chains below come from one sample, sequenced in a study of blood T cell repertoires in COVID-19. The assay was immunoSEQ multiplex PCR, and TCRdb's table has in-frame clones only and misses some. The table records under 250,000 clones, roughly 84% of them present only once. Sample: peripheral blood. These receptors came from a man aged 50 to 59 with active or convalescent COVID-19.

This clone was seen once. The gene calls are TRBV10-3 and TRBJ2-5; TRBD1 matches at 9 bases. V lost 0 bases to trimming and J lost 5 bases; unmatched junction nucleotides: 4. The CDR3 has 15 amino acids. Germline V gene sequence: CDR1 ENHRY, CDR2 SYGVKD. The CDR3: CAISESTGGVETQYF. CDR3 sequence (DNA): TGTGCCATCAGTGAGTCAACAGGGGGCGTTGAGACCCAGTACTTC.

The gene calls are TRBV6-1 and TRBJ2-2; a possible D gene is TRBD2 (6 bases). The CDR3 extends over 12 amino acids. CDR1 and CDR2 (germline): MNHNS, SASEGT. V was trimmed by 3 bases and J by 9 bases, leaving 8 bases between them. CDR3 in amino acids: CASSERDRELFF. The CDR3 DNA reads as TGTGCCAGCAGTGAGCGGGACCGGGAGCTGTTTTTT.

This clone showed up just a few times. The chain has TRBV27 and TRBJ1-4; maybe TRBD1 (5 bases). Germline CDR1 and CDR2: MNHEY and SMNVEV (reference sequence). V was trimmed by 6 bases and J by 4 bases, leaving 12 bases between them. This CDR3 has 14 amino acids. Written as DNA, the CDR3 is TGTGCCAGCAGAACGGACACGGGTAATGAAAAACTGTTTTTT. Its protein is CASRTDTGNEKLFF.

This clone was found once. CDR3 nucleotides: TGTGCCAGCAGCTCCCGACAGGGGTGGGCCGGGGAGCTGTTTTTT. Encoded protein: CASSSRQGWAGELFF. The chain employs TRBV7-2 and TRBJ2-2; 8 bases are a match to TRBD1. Trimming removed 4 bases from V and 6 bases from J; junction bases left unmatched: 7. This CDR3 comprises 15 residues. Looked up from germline, CDR1 is SGHTA and CDR2 is FQGNSA.

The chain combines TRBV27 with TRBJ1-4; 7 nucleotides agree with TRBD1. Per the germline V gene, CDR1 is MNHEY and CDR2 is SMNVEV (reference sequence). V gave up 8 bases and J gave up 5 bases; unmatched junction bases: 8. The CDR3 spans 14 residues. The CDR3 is CASGRQGYNEKLFF. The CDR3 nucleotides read TGTGCCAGCGGACGACAGGGTTACAATGAAAAACTGTTTTTT.

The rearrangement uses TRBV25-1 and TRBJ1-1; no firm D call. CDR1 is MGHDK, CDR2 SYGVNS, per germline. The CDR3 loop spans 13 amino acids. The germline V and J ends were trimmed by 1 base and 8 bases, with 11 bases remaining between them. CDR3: CASSELAEREAFF. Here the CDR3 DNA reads TGTGCCAGCAGTGAATTGGCGGAGAGGGAAGCTTTCTTT.

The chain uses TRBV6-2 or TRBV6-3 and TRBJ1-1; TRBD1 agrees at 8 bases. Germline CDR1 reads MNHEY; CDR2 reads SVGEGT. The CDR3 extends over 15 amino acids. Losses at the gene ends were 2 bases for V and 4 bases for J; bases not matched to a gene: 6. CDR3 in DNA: TGTGCCAGCAGTTACCCAGGGGGCGCTGGCACTGAAGCTTTCTTT. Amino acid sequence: CASSYPGGAGTEAFF.

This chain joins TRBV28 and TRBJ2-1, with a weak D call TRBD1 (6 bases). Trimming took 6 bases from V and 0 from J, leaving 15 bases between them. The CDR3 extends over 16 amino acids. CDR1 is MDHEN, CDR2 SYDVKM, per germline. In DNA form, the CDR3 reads TGTGCCAGCAGGACAGGCCCTTATAGCTCCTACAATGAGCAGTTCTTC. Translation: CASRTGPYSSYNEQFF.

CDR3 coding DNA: TGTGCCTGGAGTTCCAGGGGCAATGAGCAGTTCTTC. As protein: CAWSSRGNEQFF. The J gene is TRBJ2-1, the V gene TRBV30, with D possibly being TRBD1 (6 bases). The CDR3 has 12 amino acids. Trimming took 2 bases from V and 6 from J, leaving 8 bases between them. The germline gives CDR1 GTSNPN, CDR2 SVGIG (reference sequence).

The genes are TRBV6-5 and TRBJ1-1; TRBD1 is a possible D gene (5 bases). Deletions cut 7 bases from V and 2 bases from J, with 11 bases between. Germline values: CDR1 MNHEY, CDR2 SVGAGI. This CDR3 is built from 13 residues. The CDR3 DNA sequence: TGTGCCAGCACAAAGGACATCAACACTGAAGCTTTCTTT. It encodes CASTKDINTEAFF.

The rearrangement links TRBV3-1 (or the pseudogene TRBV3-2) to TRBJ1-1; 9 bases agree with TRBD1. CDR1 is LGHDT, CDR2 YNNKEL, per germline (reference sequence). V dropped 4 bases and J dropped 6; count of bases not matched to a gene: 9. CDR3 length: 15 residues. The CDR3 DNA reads TGTGCCAGCAGCCGAAGACAGGGGGACAGGGCTGAAGCTTTCTTT. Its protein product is CASSRRQGDRAEAFF.

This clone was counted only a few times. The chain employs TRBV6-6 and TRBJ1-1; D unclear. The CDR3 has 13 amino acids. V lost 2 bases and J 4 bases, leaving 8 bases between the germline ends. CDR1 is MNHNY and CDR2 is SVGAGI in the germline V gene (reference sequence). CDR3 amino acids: CASSYGRGTEAFF. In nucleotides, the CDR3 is TGTGCCAGCAGTTACGGTCGGGGCACTGAAGCTTTCTTT.

The CDR3 sequence: CASSQDVSYNEQFF. The CDR3 nucleotides read TGTGCCAGCAGCCAAGATGTCAGCTACAATGAGCAGTTCTTC. The chain is built from TRBV4-2 and TRBJ2-1; no clear D gene. The CDR3 totals 14 residues. Trimming took off 0 bases at V and 3 bases at J, with 6 bases between the two ends. CDR1 and CDR2 (germline): LGHNA, YNFKEQ.

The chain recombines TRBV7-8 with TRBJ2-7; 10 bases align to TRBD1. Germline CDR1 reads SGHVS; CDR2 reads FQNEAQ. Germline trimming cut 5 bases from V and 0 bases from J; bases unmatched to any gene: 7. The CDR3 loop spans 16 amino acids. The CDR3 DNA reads TGTGCCAGCAGCCGAGTGGGGACAGGGGACTCCTACGAGCAGTACTTC. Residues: CASSRVGTGDSYEQYF. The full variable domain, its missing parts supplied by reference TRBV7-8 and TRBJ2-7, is GAGVSQSPRYKVAKRGQDVALRCDPISGHVSLFWYQQALGQGPEFLTYFQNEAQLDKSGLPSDRFFAERPEGSVSTLKIQRTQQEDSAVYLCASSRVGTGDSYEQYFGPGTRLTVT.

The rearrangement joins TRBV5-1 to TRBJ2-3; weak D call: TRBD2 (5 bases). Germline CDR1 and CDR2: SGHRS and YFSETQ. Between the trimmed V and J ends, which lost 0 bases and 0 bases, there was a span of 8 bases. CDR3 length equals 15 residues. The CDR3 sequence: CASSLEAASTDTQYF. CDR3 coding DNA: TGCGCCAGCAGCTTGGAAGCGGCTAGCACAGATACGCAGTATTTT.

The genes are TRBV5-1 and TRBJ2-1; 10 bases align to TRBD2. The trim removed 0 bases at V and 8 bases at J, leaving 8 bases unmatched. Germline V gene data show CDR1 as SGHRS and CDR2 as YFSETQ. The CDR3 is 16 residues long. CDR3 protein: CASSLVGSGGGYEQFF. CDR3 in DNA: TGCGCCAGCAGCTTGGTAGGCAGCGGGGGGGGCTATGAGCAGTTCTTC. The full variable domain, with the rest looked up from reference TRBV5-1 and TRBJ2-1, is KAGVTQTPRYLIKTRGQQVTLSCSPISGHRSVSWYQQTPGQGLQFLFEYFSETQRNKGNFPGRFSGRQFSNSRSEMNVSTLELGDSALYLCASSLVGSGGGYEQFFGPGTRLTVL.

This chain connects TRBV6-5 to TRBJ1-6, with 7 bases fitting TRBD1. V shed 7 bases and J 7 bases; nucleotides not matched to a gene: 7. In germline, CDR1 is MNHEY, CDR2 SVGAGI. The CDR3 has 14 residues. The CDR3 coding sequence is TGTGCCAGCACGAGGGGGGACAGCAATTCACCCCTCCACTTT. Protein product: CASTRGDSNSPLHF.

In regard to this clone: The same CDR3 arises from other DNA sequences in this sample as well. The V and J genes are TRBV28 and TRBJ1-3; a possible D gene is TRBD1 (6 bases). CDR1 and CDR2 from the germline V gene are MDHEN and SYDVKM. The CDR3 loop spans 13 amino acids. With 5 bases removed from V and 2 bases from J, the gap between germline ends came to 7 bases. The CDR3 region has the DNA TGTGCCAGCAGTACAGGGCCTGGAAACACCATATATTTT. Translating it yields CASSTGPGNTIYF.

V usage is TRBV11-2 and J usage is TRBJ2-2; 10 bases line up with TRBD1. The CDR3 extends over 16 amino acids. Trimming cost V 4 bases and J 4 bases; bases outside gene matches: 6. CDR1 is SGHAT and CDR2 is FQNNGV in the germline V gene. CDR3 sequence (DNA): TGTGCCAGCAGCTATTGGACAGGGGGGACCACCGGGGAGCTGTTTTTT. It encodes CASSYWTGGTTGELFF.

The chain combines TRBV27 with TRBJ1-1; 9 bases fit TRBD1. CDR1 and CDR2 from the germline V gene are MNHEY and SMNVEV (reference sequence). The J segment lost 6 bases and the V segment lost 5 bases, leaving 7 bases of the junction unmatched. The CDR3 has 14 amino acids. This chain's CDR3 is CASSKQGARPEAFF. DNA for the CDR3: TGTGCCAGCAGTAAACAGGGGGCGCGGCCTGAAGCTTTCTTT.

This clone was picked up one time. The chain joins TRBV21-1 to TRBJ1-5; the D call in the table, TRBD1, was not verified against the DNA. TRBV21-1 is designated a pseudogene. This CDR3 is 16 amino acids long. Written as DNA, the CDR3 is TGTGCCAGCAGCAAAGTTGGGGACAGGGAGGATCAGCCCCAGCATTTT. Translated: CASSKVGDREDQPQHF.

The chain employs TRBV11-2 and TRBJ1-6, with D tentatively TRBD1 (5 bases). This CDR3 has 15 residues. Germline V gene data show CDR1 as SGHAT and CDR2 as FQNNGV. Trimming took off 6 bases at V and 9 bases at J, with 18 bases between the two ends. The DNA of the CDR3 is TGTGCCAGCAGAAAAATGGGAGGGGTCAGTTCACCCCTCCACTTT. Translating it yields CASRKMGGVSSPLHF.

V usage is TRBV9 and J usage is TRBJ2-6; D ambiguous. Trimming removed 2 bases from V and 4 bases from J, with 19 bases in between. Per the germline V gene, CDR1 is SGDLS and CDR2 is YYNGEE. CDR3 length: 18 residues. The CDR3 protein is CASSVPRRRLSGANVLTF. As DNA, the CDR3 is TGTGCCAGCAGCGTTCCGAGGCGACGCCTCTCCGGGGCCAACGTCCTGACTTTC.

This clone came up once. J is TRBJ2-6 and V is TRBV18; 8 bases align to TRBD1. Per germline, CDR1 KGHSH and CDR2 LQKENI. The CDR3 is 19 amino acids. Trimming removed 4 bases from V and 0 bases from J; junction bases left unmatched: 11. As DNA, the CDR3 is TGTGCCAGCTCACGGGACAGGTCCGACCTGAGCTCTGGGGCCAACGTCCTGACTTTC. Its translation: CASSRDRSDLSSGANVLTF.

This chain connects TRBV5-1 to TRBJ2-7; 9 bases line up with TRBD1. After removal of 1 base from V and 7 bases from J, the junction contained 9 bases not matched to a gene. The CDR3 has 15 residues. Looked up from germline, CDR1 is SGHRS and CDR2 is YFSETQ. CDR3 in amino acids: CASSLTGDRVEEQYF. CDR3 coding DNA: TGCGCCAGCAGCTTGACAGGGGACAGGGTTGAAGAGCAGTACTTC.

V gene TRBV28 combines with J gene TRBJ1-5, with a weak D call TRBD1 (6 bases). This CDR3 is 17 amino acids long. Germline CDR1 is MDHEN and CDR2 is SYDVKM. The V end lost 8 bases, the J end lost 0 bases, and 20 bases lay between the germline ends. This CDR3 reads CASFTTDSLYSNQPQHF. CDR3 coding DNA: TGTGCCAGCTTCACCACGGACAGCTTATATAGCAATCAGCCCCAGCATTTT.

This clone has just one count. The CDR3 bases are TGTGCCAGCAGCCGAGCCGGGACTAGCGGGAGGGATACGCAGTATTTT. This gives the protein CASSRAGTSGRDTQYF. The rearrangement links TRBV3-1 (or the pseudogene TRBV3-2) to TRBJ2-3; 15 bases align to TRBD2. Germline assignment: CDR1 LGHDT and CDR2 YNNKEL (reference sequence). The trim removed 4 bases at V and 6 bases at J, leaving 5 bases unmatched. The CDR3 is 16 residues long.

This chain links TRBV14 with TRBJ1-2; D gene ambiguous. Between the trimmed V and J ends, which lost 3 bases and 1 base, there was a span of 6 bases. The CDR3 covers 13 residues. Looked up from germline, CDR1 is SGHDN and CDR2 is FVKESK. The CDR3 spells CASSQEYNYGYTF. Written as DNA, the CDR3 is TGTGCCAGCAGCCAGGAGTATAACTATGGCTACACCTTC.